Listed below are T cell receptor beta chains from one sample, sequenced in a study of cytomegalovirus exposure and HLA in healthy donors. TCRdb's table, derived via immunoSEQ multiplex PCR, lists solely in-frame clones and lacks some. The table includes roughly 100,000 clones, 75% to 85% detected once. The sample comprised PBMCs. The receptor source for this set is a man aged 18 to 35 in good health and CMV-seronegative. CDR3s include the opening cysteine and the closing phenylalanine or tryptophan. Each record gives: CDR3 protein, CDR3 DNA, J gene, V gene, D gene, clone size. The D gene is left open where the match is weak. Not every row has a clone size; where given, it reads once, few, many or a size class.

CASTNDGLPTGELFF TGTGCCAGCACTAATGACGGACTCCCGACCGGGGAGCTGTTTTTT TRBJ2-2 TRBV2 . .
CASSREGLGNEQFF TGTGCCAGTAGTCGGGAGGGCCTGGGAAATGAGCAGTTCTTC TRBJ2-1 TRBV19 TRBD2 .
CASTPLGSHNEQFF TGTGCCAGCACCCCTCTAGGCAGTCACAATGAGCAGTTCTTC TRBJ2-1 TRBV6-1 . .
CASSAGTPSYGYTF TGTGCCAGCAGTGCCGGGACACCTTCCTATGGCTACACCTTC TRBJ1-2 TRBV9 . .
CASSPPPRGLGTDTQYF TGTGCCAGCTCACCACCGCCGCGGGGGCTCGGCACAGATACGCAGTATTTT TRBJ2-3 TRBV18 . .
CASSHEQGAYEQYF TGCGCCAGCAGCCATGAACAGGGGGCCTACGAGCAGTACTTC TRBJ2-7 TRBV4-3 TRBD1 .
CASSDDRDPTDTQYF TGCGCCAGCAGCGATGACAGGGACCCCACAGATACGCAGTATTTT TRBJ2-3 TRBV5-1 TRBD1 .
CASSLRGGNEQFF TGTGCCAGCAGCTTGCGGGGGGGCAATGAGCAGTTCTTC TRBJ2-1 TRBV5-8 TRBD2 .
CSVEGDRVKVGMYNEQFF TGCAGCGTTGAAGGGGACAGGGTTAAAGTTGGTATGTACAATGAGCAGTTCTTC TRBJ2-1 TRBV29-1 TRBD1 .
CSVGLQGFTGELFF TGCAGCGTTGGGTTACAGGGGTTCACCGGGGAGCTGTTTTTT TRBJ2-2 TRBV29-1 TRBD1 .
CASSAETGTATYEQYF TGTGCCAGCAGCGCAGAAACCGGGACAGCGACCTACGAGCAGTACTTC TRBJ2-7 TRBV9 TRBD1 .
CASSLGQGKSGTGELFF TGCGCCAGCAGCTTGGGACAGGGGAAGTCGGGCACCGGGGAGCTGTTTTTT TRBJ2-2 TRBV5-1 TRBD1 .
CASSELAGGPETQYF TGTGCCAGCAGTGAACTAGCGGGAGGGCCCGAGACCCAGTACTTC TRBJ2-5 TRBV6-1 TRBD2 .
CASSLGSATNEKLFF TGCGCCAGCAGCTTGGGGTCAGCAACTAATGAAAAACTGTTTTTT TRBJ1-4 TRBV5-1 . .
CASSLVSGSYEQYF TGTGCCAGCAGCTTAGTTAGCGGGAGTTACGAGCAGTACTTC TRBJ2-7 TRBV7-2 TRBD2 .
CASSLPQGAGPYEQYF TGTGCCAGCAGCCTACCCCAAGGAGCAGGGCCCTACGAGCAGTACTTC TRBJ2-7 TRBV28 . .
CASSLIGDEQYF TGTGCCAGCAGCTTAATCGGGGACGAGCAGTACTTC TRBJ2-7 TRBV11-3 . once
CASSSPAGGNVLTF TGTGCCAGCAGTTCCCCCGCGGGGGGCAACGTCCTGACTTTC TRBJ2-6 TRBV28 TRBD2 once
CSVVPGKDGYTF TGCAGCGTTGTTCCGGGTAAAGATGGCTACACCTTC TRBJ1-2 TRBV29-1 . .
CASSQPQGQGPAGDEYEQYF TGTGCCAGCAGCCAACCCCAGGGGCAGGGACCAGCGGGAGACGAGTACGAGCAGTACTTC TRBJ2-7 TRBV11-3 TRBD2 .
CASTQGGYSKNIQYF TGTGCCAGTACCCAGGGGGGTTACAGTAAAAACATTCAGTACTTC TRBJ2-4 TRBV19 . .
CASSPLASGRYNEQFF TGTGCCAGCTCACCTTTGGCTAGCGGGAGGTACAATGAGCAGTTCTTC TRBJ2-1 TRBV18 TRBD2 .
CASSPTSGRGDEQFF TGTGCCAGCTCACCTACTAGCGGGAGAGGCGATGAGCAGTTCTTC TRBJ2-1 TRBV18 TRBD2 .
CASSISVSNQPQHF TGTGCCAGTAGTATTTCCGTTAGCAATCAGCCCCAGCATTTT TRBJ1-5 TRBV19 . .
CASSSTGRSGANVLTF TGCGCCAGCAGTTCTACAGGGCGCTCTGGGGCCAACGTCCTGACTTTC TRBJ2-6 TRBV5-1 . .
CASGSQGGQPQHF TGTGCTAGTGGGTCGCAGGGGGGACAGCCCCAGCATTTT TRBJ1-5 TRBV12-5 TRBD1 .
CASSWTSGNTGELFF TGTGCCAGCAGCTGGACTAGCGGGAACACCGGGGAGCTGTTTTTT TRBJ2-2 TRBV7-6 TRBD2 .
CASSIVGRGTEAFF TGTGCCAGTAGTATAGTGGGCAGGGGGACTGAAGCTTTCTTT TRBJ1-1 TRBV19 TRBD1 .
CASSFRGVRGYTF TGTGCCAGCAGCTTTAGGGGTGTCCGCGGCTACACCTTC TRBJ1-2 TRBV11-3 . .
CASSLEASPNYGYTF TGTGCCAGCAGTTTAGAGGCCAGCCCTAACTATGGCTACACCTTC TRBJ1-2 TRBV28 . .
CASRGTANTGELFF TGTGCCAGCAGGGGGACTGCGAACACCGGGGAGCTGTTTTTT TRBJ2-2 TRBV6-1 . .
CSVDWGEPYEQYF TGCAGCGTTGATTGGGGAGAACCCTACGAGCAGTACTTC TRBJ2-7 TRBV29-1 . few
CASSLKRDPYNEQFF TGTGCCAGCAGCTTGAAAAGAGATCCCTACAATGAGCAGTTCTTC TRBJ2-1 TRBV7-2 . .
CASSVGGGNTEAFF TGTGCCAGCAGCGTGGGAGGGGGGAACACTGAAGCTTTCTTT TRBJ1-1 TRBV5-4 . .
CASSLLAGGPGQETQYF TGTGCCAGCAGCTTACTAGCGGGAGGGCCGGGGCAAGAGACCCAGTACTTC TRBJ2-5 TRBV11-2 TRBD2 .
CASSLALGGANGYTF TGTGCCAGCAGCCTAGCCCTTGGGGGCGCAAATGGCTACACCTTC TRBJ1-2 TRBV7-9 . .
CSVEEPGGAFF TGCAGCGTTGAAGAACCGGGGGGAGCTTTCTTT TRBJ1-1 TRBV29-1 . .
CASTNSGEGQPQHF TGTGCCAGCACCAATTCCGGGGAGGGGCAGCCCCAGCATTTT TRBJ1-5 TRBV28 . few
CASTSRGAPFLSGNTIYF TGTGCCAGCACCTCTCGGGGGGCTCCTTTCCTCTCTGGAAACACCATATATTTT TRBJ1-3 TRBV2 . .
CASSYRDTSTGELFF TGTGCCAGCAGTTACAGGGACACCTCCACCGGGGAGCTGTTTTTT TRBJ2-2 TRBV6-5 . .
CASSLARNTEAFF TGTGCCAGCAGTCTAGCCCGGAACACTGAAGCTTTCTTT TRBJ1-1 TRBV28 . .
CVSGFSTDTQYF TGCGTCTCCGGGTTTAGCACAGATACGCAGTATTTT TRBJ2-3 TRBV7-7 . .
CASSQEGRPRGEAFF TGCGCCAGCAGCCAAGAGGGGCGCCCCAGGGGTGAAGCTTTCTTT TRBJ1-1 TRBV4-3 . .
CAWSGGWNLYTF TGTGCCTGGAGTGGAGGCTGGAACCTCTACACCTTC TRBJ1-2 TRBV30 . .